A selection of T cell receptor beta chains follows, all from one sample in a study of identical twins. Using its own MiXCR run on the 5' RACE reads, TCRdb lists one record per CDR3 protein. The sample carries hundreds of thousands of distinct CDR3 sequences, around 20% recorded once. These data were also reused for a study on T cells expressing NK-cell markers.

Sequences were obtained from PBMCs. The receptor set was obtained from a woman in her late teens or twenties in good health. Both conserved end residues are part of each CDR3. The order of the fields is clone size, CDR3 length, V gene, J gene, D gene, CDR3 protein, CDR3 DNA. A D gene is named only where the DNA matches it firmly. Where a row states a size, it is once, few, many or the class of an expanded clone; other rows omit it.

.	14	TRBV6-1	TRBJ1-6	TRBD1	CASKWDRGNSPLHF	TGTGCCAGCAAGTGGGACAGGGGTAATTCACCCCTCCACTTT
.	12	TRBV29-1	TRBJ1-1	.	CSVEALAVEAFF	TGCAGCGTTGAAGCGCTGGCAGTTGAAGCTTTCTTT
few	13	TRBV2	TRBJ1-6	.	CASSEGWDSPLHF	TGTGCCAGCAGTGAAGGATGGGATTCACCCCTCCACTTT
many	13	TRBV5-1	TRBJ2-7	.	CASRNPNVYEQYF	TGCGCCAGCAGGAATCCCAATGTCTACGAGCAGTACTTC
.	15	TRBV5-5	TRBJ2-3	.	CASSRRTESTDTQYF	TGTGCCAGCAGCCGCCGGACGGAGAGCACAGATACGCAGTATTTT
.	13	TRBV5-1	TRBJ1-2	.	CASSLATDYGYTF	TGCGCCAGCAGCTTGGCTACAGACTATGGCTACACCTTC
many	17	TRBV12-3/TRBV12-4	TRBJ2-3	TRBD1	CASIQGAARRGTDTQYF	TGTGCCAGCATCCAGGGGGCAGCCCGGCGAGGCACAGATACGCAGTATTTT
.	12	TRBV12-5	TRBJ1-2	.	CASDNSNYGYTF	TGTGCTAGTGATAACTCTAACTATGGCTACACCTTC
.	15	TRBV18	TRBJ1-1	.	CASSQDSPMNTEAFF	TGTGCCAGCTCGCAAGACAGTCCTATGAACACTGAAGCTTTCTTT
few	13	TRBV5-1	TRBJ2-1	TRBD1	CASRLTGDPYQFF	TGCGCCAGCAGGCTAACAGGGGATCCATACCAGTTCTTC
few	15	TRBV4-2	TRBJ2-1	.	CASSQDGSASLEQFF	TGTGCCAGCAGCCAAGATGGGTCGGCTTCACTCGAGCAGTTCTTC
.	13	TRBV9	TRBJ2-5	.	CASSGGWRETQYF	TGTGCCAGCAGCGGGGGGTGGCGAGAGACCCAGTACTTC
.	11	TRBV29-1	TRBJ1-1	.	CSAAKQGEVNF	TGCAGCGCCGCCAAACAGGGAGAGGTGAACTTT
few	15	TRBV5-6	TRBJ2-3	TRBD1	CASSLPGQGTDTQYF	TGTGCCAGCAGCCTCCCGGGACAGGGGACAGATACGCAGTATTTT
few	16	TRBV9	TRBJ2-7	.	CASSEGLLARPYEQYF	TGTGCCAGCAGCGAAGGCCTGCTAGCTAGGCCCTACGAGCAGTACTTC
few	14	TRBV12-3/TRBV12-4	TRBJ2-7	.	CASSLRASAYEQYF	TGTGCCAGCAGTTTGCGGGCCAGCGCCTACGAGCAGTACTTC
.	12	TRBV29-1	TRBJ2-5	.	CSVGEGYETQYF	TGCAGCGTTGGTGAGGGGTACGAGACCCAGTACTTC
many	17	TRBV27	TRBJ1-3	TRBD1	CASSLSGTGGTGNTIYF	TGTGCCAGCAGTTTATCGGGGACAGGGGGGACCGGAAACACCATATATTTT
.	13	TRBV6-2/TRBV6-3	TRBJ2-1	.	CASMDSSYNEQFF	TGTGCCAGCATGGATAGCTCCTACAATGAGCAGTTCTTC
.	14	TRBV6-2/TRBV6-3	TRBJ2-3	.	CASSYGEATDTQYF	TGTGCCAGCAGTTATGGGGAGGCGACAGATACGCAGTATTTT
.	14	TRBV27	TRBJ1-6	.	CASSYRFHNSPLHF	TGTGCCAGCAGTTACAGGTTCCACAATTCACCCCTCCACTTT
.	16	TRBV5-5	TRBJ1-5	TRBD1	CASSIGTGNSNQPQHF	TGTGCCAGCAGCATCGGGACAGGGAATAGCAATCAGCCCCAGCATTTT
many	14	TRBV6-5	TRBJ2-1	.	CASSYVRATNEQFF	TGTGCCAGCAGTTACGTTCGAGCTACCAATGAGCAGTTCTTC
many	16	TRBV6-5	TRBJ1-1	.	CASSYSRSFGGTEAFF	TGTGCCAGCAGTTACTCGAGGTCGTTCGGGGGCACTGAAGCTTTCTTT
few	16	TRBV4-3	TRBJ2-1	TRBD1	CASSSSGTGDYNEQFF	TGCGCCAGCAGCTCTTCCGGGACAGGGGATTACAATGAGCAGTTCTTC
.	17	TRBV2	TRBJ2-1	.	CASSQKSYRRGYNEQFF	TGTGCCAGCAGTCAAAAGTCGTATCGGCGAGGATACAATGAGCAGTTCTTC
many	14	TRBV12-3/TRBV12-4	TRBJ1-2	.	CASSLRGQRGGYTF	TGTGCCAGCAGTTTACGGGGTCAAAGGGGTGGCTACACCTTC
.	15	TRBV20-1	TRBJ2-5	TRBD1	CSARDGQGGRETQYF	TGCAGTGCTAGAGATGGACAGGGTGGCAGGGAGACCCAGTACTTC
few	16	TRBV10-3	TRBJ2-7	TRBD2	CAISPYWTSGNGEQYF	TGTGCCATCAGTCCTTACTGGACTAGCGGGAATGGGGAGCAGTACTTC